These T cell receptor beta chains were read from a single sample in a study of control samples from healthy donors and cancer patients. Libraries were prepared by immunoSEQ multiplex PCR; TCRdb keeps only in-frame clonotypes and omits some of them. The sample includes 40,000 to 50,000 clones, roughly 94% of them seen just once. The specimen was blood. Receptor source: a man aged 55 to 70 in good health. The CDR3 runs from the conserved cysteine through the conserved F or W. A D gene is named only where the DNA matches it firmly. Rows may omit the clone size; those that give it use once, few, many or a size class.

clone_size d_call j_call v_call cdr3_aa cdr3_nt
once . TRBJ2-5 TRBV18 CASSPLSLGRSQETQYF TGTGCCAGCTCACCACTCAGTTTGGGTCGCAGCCAAGAGACCCAGTACTTC
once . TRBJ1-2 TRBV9 CASSTTGYGYTF TGTGCCAGCAGCACTACAGGGTATGGCTACACCTTC
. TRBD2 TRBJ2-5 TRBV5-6 CASSSDSGRTGETQYF TGTGCCAGCAGCTCGGACAGCGGGAGGACTGGGGAGACCCAGTACTTC
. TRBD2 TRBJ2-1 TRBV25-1 CASSEGLAGQFF TGTGCCAGCAGTGAAGGACTAGCGGGGCAGTTCTTC
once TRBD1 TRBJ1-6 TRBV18 CASSPGTGHSPLHF TGTGCCAGCTCACCCGGGACAGGGCACTCACCCCTCCACTTT
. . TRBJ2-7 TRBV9 CASSVAEGWYEQYF TGTGCCAGCAGCGTAGCTGAGGGCTGGTACGAGCAGTACTTC
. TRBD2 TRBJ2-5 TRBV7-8 CASSFLAGTQETQYF TGTGCCAGCAGCTTTCTAGCGGGAACCCAAGAGACCCAGTACTTC
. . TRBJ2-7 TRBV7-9 CASSLYEQYF TGTGCCAGCAGCTTATACGAGCAGTACTTC
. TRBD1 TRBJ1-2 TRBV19 CAVRQGPNNYGYTF TGTGCCGTAAGACAGGGACCCAATAACTATGGCTACACCTTC
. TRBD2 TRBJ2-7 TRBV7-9 CASSFTSGREYEQYF TGTGCCAGCAGCTTTACTAGCGGGAGGGAGTACGAGCAGTACTTC
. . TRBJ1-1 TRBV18 CASSPGAWDTEAFF TGTGCCAGCTCCCCCGGGGCGTGGGACACTGAAGCTTTCTTT
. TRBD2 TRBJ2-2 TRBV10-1 CASISFRTSGRRTGELFF TGCGCCAGCATATCGTTTCGGACTAGCGGGAGAAGGACCGGGGAGCTGTTTTTT
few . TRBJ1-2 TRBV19 CAISSGLNYGYTF TGTGCCATCTCCTCGGGACTTAACTATGGCTACACCTTC
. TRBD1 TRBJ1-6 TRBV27 CASSLSQGARSYNSPLHF TGTGCCAGCAGTTTGTCCCAGGGGGCGAGGTCCTATAATTCACCCCTCCACTTT
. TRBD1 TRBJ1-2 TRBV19 CASSTDRGLEGYTF TGTGCCAGTAGTACGGACAGGGGACTGGAGGGCTACACCTTC
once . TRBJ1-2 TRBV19 CASTPTQGKGGYTF TGTGCCAGCACGCCAACCCAGGGGAAAGGTGGCTACACCTTC
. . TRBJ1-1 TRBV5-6 CASSSTGSEAFF TGTGCCAGCAGCTCAACCGGGTCTGAAGCTTTCTTT
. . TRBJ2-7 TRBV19 CASSIDTGVYEQYF TGTGCCAGTAGTATCGATACAGGAGTCTACGAGCAGTACTTC
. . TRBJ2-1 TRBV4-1 CASSLLYNEQFF TGCGCCAGCAGCCTCCTATACAATGAGCAGTTCTTC
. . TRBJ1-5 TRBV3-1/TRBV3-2 CASSQGPGNQPQHF TGTGCCAGCAGCCAGGGCCCTGGGAATCAGCCCCAGCATTTT
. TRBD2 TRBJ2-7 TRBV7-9 CASRGLAGSNEQYF TGTGCCAGCAGAGGGCTAGCGGGAAGCAACGAGCAGTACTTC
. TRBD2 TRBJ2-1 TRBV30 CAWSMTSTKYNEQFF TGTGCCTGGAGTATGACTAGCACGAAATACAATGAGCAGTTCTTC
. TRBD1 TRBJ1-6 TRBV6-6 CASSGRDRTYSPLHF TGTGCCAGCAGTGGAAGGGACAGGACCTATTCACCCCTCCACTTT
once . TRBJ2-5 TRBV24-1 CATSVGPPTETQYF TGTGCCACCAGTGTTGGCCCCCCGACGGAGACCCAGTACTTC
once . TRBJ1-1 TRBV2 CASSPDLTLGWTEAFF TGTGCCAGCAGTCCCGATTTAACACTGGGATGGACTGAAGCTTTCTTT
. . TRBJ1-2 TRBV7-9 CASRFQDRYTF TGTGCCAGCAGGTTCCAGGACAGATACACCTTC